This T cell receptor beta chain derives from a study of shared clonotypes between healthy human individuals. Study-wide context: The study used three CD4 naive, three CD4 memory, two CD8 naive and one CD8 memory plate per donor.

Per the germline V gene, CDR1 is SGHTA and CDR2 is FQGTGA. Germline trimming cut 2 bases from V and 2 bases from J; bases unmatched to any gene: 4. This CDR3 has 16 amino acids. The repertoire was sequenced with immunoSEQ multiplex PCR; TCRdb's copy has only in-frame clones and lacks some. The data show some 2.4 million clones, with over 85% seen just once and about 0.34% held by the top ten. The source material was naive CD4+ T cells from PBMCs. Subset described: CD45RA+ positively selected. The gene calls are TRBV7-3 and TRBJ2-1, with TRBD2 identical over 9 bases. This receptor was obtained from a man between 18 and 29 years old in good health. Some clones in this sample may be carry-over from other donors' samples. Here the CDR3 reads CASSLGASGTYNEQFF. CDR3 in DNA: TGTGCCAGCAGCTTAGGGGCTAGCGGGACCTACAATGAGCAGTTCTTC. The variable domain in full, with the rest retrieved from reference TRBV7-3 and TRBJ2-1, is GAGVSQTPSNKVTEKGKYVELRCDPISGHTALYWYRQSLGQGPEFLIYFQGTGAADDSGLPNDRFFAVRPEGSVSTLKIQRTERGDSAVYLCASSLGASGTYNEQFFGPGTRLTVL.